Here is one TCR beta chain with its context. No antigen is known for it. The sample originates from a study of blood T cells in healthy people across ages. For the second PCR, which ran for roughly 7 to 11 cycles, a sample-barcoded 5' primer and a J-beta primer mix were used. One entry per CDR3 protein, called by TCRdb with MiXCR from the 5' RACE reads. The profile shows hundreds of thousands of distinct CDR3 sequences, around 50% of them singletons. Study outcomes and limitations: PBMCs that were unsorted prevented a conclusive naive versus antigen-experienced comparison.

The TCR comes from a man aged 40-50 years in good health. Sequencing used blood.

The CDR3 nucleotides are TGTGCCAGCACCCCTAGTCACACCGGGGAGCTGTTTTTT. It codes for CASTPSHTGELFF. The genes are TRBV12-3 or TRBV12-4 and TRBJ2-2; D remains unclear. The germline V and J ends were trimmed by 7 bases and 3 bases, with 9 bases remaining between them. The CDR3 is 13 residues long.